Following are 17 T cell receptor beta chains from one sample sequenced in a study of blood T cell repertoires in COVID-19 (TCRdb year 2020). Libraries were prepared through the immunoSEQ multiplex PCR assay. TCRdb re-hosts the immuneACCESS table, in-frame sequences only. Its copies lack some clones; in the studies checked, an unresolved V gene accounts for under half of them, and the cause for the rest is not known. This sample has about 300,000 clones in its table, and roughly 89% of those were observed once. Roughly 5.1% of the sample comes from the top ten. The sequenced sample was peripheral blood. These receptors were collected from a man aged 35-49 years with acute or convalescent COVID-19.

This rearrangement joins TRBV30 to TRBJ1-5; no reliable D call. Trimming shortened V by 0 bases and J by 10 bases, and 7 bases separated the two germline ends. The CDR3 length is 11 residues. CDR1 is GTSNPN, CDR2 SVGIG, per germline (reference sequence). The CDR3 sequence is CAWSVRGPQHF. CDR3 DNA sequence: TGTGCCTGGAGTGTACGGGGACCCCAGCATTTT.

V and J are TRBV29-1 and TRBJ2-1, with 7 bases lining up with TRBD1. This CDR3 has 12 residues. Trimming removed 8 bases from V and 7 bases from J; junction bases left unmatched: 8. Germline V gene sequence: CDR1 SQVTM, CDR2 ANQGSEA. For the CDR3, the DNA is TGCAGCCCGACAGGGCTAGGGAATGAGCAGTTCTTC. The encoded protein is CSPTGLGNEQFF.

This chain uses TRBV5-1 with TRBJ2-3; TRBD2 aligns across 12 bases. CDR1 is SGHRS, CDR2 YFSETQ, per germline. The CDR3 is 15 residues long. J lost 3 bases, V lost 5 bases, and 4 bases had no gene match. CDR3 nucleotide sequence: TGCGCCAGCAGGGAGACTAGCGGGGGTACAGATACGCAGTATTTT. It encodes CASRETSGGTDTQYF. Drawing the rest from reference TRBV5-1 and TRBJ2-3, the complete variable domain is KAGVTQTPRYLIKTRGQQVTLSCSPISGHRSVSWYQQTPGQGLQFLFEYFSETQRNKGNFPGRFSGRQFSNSRSEMNVSTLELGDSALYLCASRETSGGTDTQYFGPGTRLTVL.

The chain links TRBV7-2 to TRBJ1-5, with D tentatively TRBD1 (5 bases). The CDR3 contains 14 residues. Trimming shortened V by 5 bases and J by 5 bases, and 13 bases separated the two germline ends. The germline gives CDR1 SGHTA, CDR2 FQGNSA. The CDR3 loop reads CASSPRGGDQPQHF. The CDR3 bases are TGTGCCAGCAGCCCTCGGGGAGGGGATCAGCCCCAGCATTTT.

This chain joins TRBV7-3 and TRBJ2-1, with D maybe TRBD2 (5 bases). V was trimmed by 1 base and J by 7 bases, leaving 11 bases between them. The CDR3 spans 14 residues. CDR1 is SGHTA and CDR2 is FQGTGA in the germline V gene. The CDR3 loop reads CASSLNSGLNEQFF. Written as DNA, the CDR3 is TGTGCCAGCAGCTTAAATTCGGGGTTGAATGAGCAGTTCTTC.

This rearrangement joins TRBV5-4 to TRBJ2-1; no clear D. Trimming removed 1 base at V and 7 bases at J, with 9 bases between. CDR3 length: 13 residues. The germline V gene has CDR1 SGHNT and CDR2 YYREEE (reference sequence). The CDR3 bases are TGTGCCAGCAGCTTGACCTCTAGTAATGAGCAGTTCTTC. Amino acids: CASSLTSSNEQFF.

The J gene is TRBJ2-2, the V gene TRBV5-4; 8 bases are a match to TRBD1. V gave up 3 bases and J gave up 6 bases; unmatched junction bases: 10. Germline-derived CDR1 and CDR2 are SGHNT and YYREEE (reference sequence). The CDR3 is 16 residues long. The CDR3 spells CASSSIDRGRAGELFF. As DNA, the CDR3 is TGTGCCAGCAGCTCAATTGACAGGGGTCGGGCCGGGGAGCTGTTTTTT.

A single count supports this clone. The gene calls are TRBV5-1 and TRBJ1-2; 7 nucleotides line up with TRBD1. Germline V gene sequence: CDR1 SGHRS, CDR2 YFSETQ. The CDR3 extends over 13 amino acids. Trimming at V came to 5 bases and at J to 4 bases, leaving 5 bases not matched to a gene. In DNA form, the CDR3 reads TGCGCCAGCAGTCAAGGACAGGCCTATGGCTACACCTTC. This codes for CASSQGQAYGYTF.

The chain recombines TRBV10-3 with TRBJ1-3, with D uncertain. CDR1 ENHRY and CDR2 SYGVKD come from the germline V gene. The CDR3 loop spans 14 amino acids. Trimming pared 0 bases from V and 4 bases from J, leaving 7 bases between. The DNA for the CDR3 is TGTGCCATCAGTGAGTCAGACGGGGGAAACACCATATATTTT. Its protein is CAISESDGGNTIYF.

The rearrangement uses TRBV3-1 (or the pseudogene TRBV3-2) and TRBJ1-2; 9 positions match TRBD1. The J segment lost 6 bases and the V segment lost 2 bases, leaving 4 bases of the junction unmatched. Germline V gene data show CDR1 as LGHDT and CDR2 as YNNKEL (reference sequence). CDR3 length: 14 residues. CDR3 bases: TGTGCCAGCAGCCAACGGACAGGGGAAAATGGCTACACCTTC. Protein: CASSQRTGENGYTF.

A remark on this clone: Other DNA sequences within the sample encode an identical CDR3. The chain joins TRBV5-1 to TRBJ1-1, with no clear D. This CDR3 has 13 amino acids. Germline values: CDR1 SGHRS, CDR2 YFSETQ. The V gene lost 2 bases and the J gene lost 1 base, with 6 bases spanning the gap. CDR3 DNA sequence: TGCGCCAGCAGCTTTTCAGGGAACACTGAAGCTTTCTTT. Translated: CASSFSGNTEAFF.

This chain connects TRBV11-2 to TRBJ1-1; no reliable D call. The CDR3 is 14 amino acids. V was trimmed by 1 base and J by 4 bases, leaving 10 bases between them. Germline V gene lookup returns CDR1 SGHAT and CDR2 FQNNGV. The CDR3 loop is CASSLGPGFTEAFF. The CDR3 region has the DNA TGTGCCAGCAGCTTAGGGCCGGGTTTCACTGAAGCTTTCTTT.

This clone was counted a few times. The chain has TRBV2 and TRBJ1-6; 11 bases agree with TRBD1. The germline CDR1 and CDR2 sequences are SNHLY and FYNNEI. Trimming took 11 bases from V and 9 from J; bases not matched to a gene: 15. This CDR3 has 16 residues. CDR3 sequence (DNA): TGTGCCGGGGCGAGGGACAGGGGGAGCGGTATTTCACCCCTCCACTTT. This gives the protein CAGARDRGSGISPLHF.

This clone has just one count. This sequence joins TRBV5-1 and TRBJ2-3, with D hard to call. The CDR3 is 14 residues long. Deletions cut 7 bases from V and 0 bases from J, with 12 bases between. Per germline, CDR1 SGHRS and CDR2 YFSETQ. The CDR3 nucleotides are TGCGCCAGCGGGTCAGAGACTAGCACAGATACGCAGTATTTT. Protein product: CASGSETSTDTQYF. The full variable domain, in which reference TRBV5-1 and TRBJ2-3 provide the parts outside the CDR3, is KAGVTQTPRYLIKTRGQQVTLSCSPISGHRSVSWYQQTPGQGLQFLFEYFSETQRNKGNFPGRFSGRQFSNSRSEMNVSTLELGDSALYLCASGSETSTDTQYFGPGTRLTVL.

The rearrangement uses TRBV4-2 and TRBJ2-1; 12 bases match TRBD2. CDR3 length: 21 residues. CDR1 is LGHNA, CDR2 YNFKEQ, per germline. The V and J ends lost 3 bases and 7 bases, in that order; junction bases with no gene match: 22. CDR3 DNA: TGTGCCAGCAGCCATCGCGTGGGGGGGCTCCCTAGCGGGGGGGCCGTGAATGAGCAGTTCTTC. Protein product: CASSHRVGGLPSGGAVNEQFF.

Here the CDR3 DNA reads TGCGCCAGCGCCCGTTTGGGGGGGGCGGATGATACGCAGTATTTT. Protein sequence: CASARLGGADDTQYF. The chain has TRBV5-1 and TRBJ2-3; D perhaps matches TRBD2 (7 bases). V was shortened by 7 bases and J by 6 bases, with 21 bases between the two germline ends. This CDR3 is 15 amino acids long. Germline CDR1 reads SGHRS; CDR2 reads YFSETQ. Variable domain in full (rest from reference TRBV5-1 and TRBJ2-3): KAGVTQTPRYLIKTRGQQVTLSCSPISGHRSVSWYQQTPGQGLQFLFEYFSETQRNKGNFPGRFSGRQFSNSRSEMNVSTLELGDSALYLCASARLGGADDTQYFGPGTRLTVL.

This chain joins TRBV5-4 and TRBJ2-5; a possible D gene is TRBD2 (6 bases). Germline CDR1 is SGHNT and CDR2 is YYREEE (reference sequence). The V end lost 0 bases, the J end lost 5 bases, and 8 bases lay between the germline ends. The CDR3 spans 13 residues. CDR3 DNA: TGTGCCAGCAGCTTGGCTCTAGCGGAGACCCAGTACTTC. The encoded protein is CASSLALAETQYF. The variable domain in full, completed from reference TRBV5-4 and TRBJ2-5, reads ETGVTQSPTHLIKTRGQQVTLRCSSQSGHNTVSWYQQALGQGPQFIFQYYREEENGRGNFPPRFSGLQFPNYSSELNVNALELDDSALYLCASSLALAETQYFGPGTRLLVL.